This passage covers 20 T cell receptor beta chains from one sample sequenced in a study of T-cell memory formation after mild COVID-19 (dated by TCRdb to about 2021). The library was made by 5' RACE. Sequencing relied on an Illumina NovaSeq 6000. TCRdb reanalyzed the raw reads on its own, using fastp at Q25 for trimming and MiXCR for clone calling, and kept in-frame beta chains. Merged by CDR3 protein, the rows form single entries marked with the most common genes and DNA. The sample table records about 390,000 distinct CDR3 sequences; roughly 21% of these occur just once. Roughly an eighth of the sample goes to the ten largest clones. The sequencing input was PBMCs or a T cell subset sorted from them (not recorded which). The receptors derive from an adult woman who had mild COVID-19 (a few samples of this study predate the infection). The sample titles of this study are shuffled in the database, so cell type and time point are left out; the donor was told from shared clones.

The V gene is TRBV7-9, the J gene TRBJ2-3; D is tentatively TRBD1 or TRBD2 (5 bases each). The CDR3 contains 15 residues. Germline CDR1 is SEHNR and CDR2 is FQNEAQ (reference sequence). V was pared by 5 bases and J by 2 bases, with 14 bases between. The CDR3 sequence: CASSPLEGITDTQYF. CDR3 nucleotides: TGTGCCAGCAGCCCTCTAGAGGGGATCACAGATACGCAGTATTTT.

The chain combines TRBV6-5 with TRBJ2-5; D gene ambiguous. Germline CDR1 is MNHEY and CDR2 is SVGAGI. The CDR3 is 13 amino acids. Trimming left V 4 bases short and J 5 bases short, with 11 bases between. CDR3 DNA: TGTGCCAGCAGTTTCTTTCCATCGGAGACCCAGTACTTC. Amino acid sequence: CASSFFPSETQYF.

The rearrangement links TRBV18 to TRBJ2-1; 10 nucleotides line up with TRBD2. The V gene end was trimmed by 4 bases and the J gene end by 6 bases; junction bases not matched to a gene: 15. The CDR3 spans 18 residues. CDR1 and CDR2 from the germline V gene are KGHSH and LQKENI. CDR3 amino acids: CASSLSTQSGRGINEQFF. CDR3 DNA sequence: TGTGCCAGCTCACTCTCAACTCAAAGCGGGAGGGGTATCAATGAGCAGTTCTTC.

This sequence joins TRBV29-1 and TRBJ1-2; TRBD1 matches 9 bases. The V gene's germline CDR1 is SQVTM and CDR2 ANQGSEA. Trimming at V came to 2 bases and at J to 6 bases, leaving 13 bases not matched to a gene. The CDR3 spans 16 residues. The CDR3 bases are TGCAGCGTTGAACACGGACAGGGGATCGTAGTCCATGGCTACACCTTC. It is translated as CSVEHGQGIVVHGYTF.

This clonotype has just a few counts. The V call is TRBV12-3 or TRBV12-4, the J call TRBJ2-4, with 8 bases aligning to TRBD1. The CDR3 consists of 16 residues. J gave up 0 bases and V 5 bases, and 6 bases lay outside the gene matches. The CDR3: CASSPTGGRAKNIQYF. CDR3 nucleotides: TGTGCCAGCAGTCCTACAGGGGGGCGAGCCAAAAACATTCAGTACTTC.

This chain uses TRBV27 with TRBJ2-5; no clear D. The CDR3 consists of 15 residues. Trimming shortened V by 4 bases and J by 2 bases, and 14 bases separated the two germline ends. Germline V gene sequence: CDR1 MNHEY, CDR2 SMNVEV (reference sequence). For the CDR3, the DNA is TGTGCCAGCAGTTATTTCGGAACCTCACAAGAGACCCAGTACTTC. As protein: CASSYFGTSQETQYF.

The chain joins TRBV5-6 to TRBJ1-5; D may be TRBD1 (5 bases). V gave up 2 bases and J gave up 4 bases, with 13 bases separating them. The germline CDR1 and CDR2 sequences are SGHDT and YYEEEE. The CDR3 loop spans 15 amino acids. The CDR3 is CASSLLDSSNQPQHF. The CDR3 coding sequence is TGTGCCAGCAGCTTACTAGACAGCTCTAATCAGCCCCAGCATTTT.

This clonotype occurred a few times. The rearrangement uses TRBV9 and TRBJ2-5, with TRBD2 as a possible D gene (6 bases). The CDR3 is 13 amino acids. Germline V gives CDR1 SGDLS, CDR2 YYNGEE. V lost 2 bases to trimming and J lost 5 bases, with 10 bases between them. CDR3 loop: CASSVGTRETQYF. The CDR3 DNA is TGTGCCAGCAGCGTGGGGACTCGCGAGACCCAGTACTTC.

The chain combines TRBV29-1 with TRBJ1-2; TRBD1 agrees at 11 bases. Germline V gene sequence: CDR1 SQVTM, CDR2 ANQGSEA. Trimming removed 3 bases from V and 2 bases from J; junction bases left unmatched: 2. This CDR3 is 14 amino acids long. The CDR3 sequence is CSVDRDRGNYGYTF. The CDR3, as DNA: TGCAGCGTTGACCGGGACAGGGGGAACTATGGCTACACCTTC.

The CDR3 region has the DNA TGTGCCAGCAGCCACGGACTAGAGGGGTACAATGAGCAGTTCTTC. It yields the protein CASSHGLEGYNEQFF. The rearrangement joins TRBV7-3 to TRBJ2-1; 7 nucleotides line up with TRBD2. CDR1 SGHTA and CDR2 FQGTGA come from the germline V gene. The CDR3 totals 15 residues. V lost 5 bases and J lost 4; bases outside the gene matches: 8. The whole variable domain, remainder taken from reference TRBV7-3 and TRBJ2-1, is GAGVSQTPSNKVTEKGKYVELRCDPISGHTALYWYRQSLGQGPEFLIYFQGTGAADDSGLPNDRFFAVRPEGSVSTLKIQRTERGDSAVYLCASSHGLEGYNEQFFGPGTRLTVL.

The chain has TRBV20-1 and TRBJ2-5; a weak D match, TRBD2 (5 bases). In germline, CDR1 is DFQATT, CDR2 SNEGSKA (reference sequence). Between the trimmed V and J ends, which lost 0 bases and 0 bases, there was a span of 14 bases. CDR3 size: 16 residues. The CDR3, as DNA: TGCAGTGCTAGAGATCTGGACTCCCAGTACCAAGAGACCCAGTACTTC. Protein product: CSARDLDSQYQETQYF.

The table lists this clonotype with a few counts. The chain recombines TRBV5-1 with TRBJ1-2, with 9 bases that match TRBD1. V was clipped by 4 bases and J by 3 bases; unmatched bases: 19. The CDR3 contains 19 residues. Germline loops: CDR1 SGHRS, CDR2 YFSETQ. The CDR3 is CASSPIGQGTGGTYYGYTF. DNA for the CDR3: TGCGCCAGCAGCCCGATAGGACAGGGGACCGGCGGGACCTACTATGGCTACACCTTC. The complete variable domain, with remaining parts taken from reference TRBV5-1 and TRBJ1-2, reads KAGVTQTPRYLIKTRGQQVTLSCSPISGHRSVSWYQQTPGQGLQFLFEYFSETQRNKGNFPGRFSGRQFSNSRSEMNVSTLELGDSALYLCASSPIGQGTGGTYYGYTFGSGTRLTVV.

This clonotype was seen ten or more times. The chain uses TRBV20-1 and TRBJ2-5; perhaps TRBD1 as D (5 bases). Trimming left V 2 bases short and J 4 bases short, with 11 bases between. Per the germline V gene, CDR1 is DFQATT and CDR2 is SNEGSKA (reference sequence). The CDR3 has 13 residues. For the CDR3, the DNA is TGCAGTGCTAGATCGAGGCAGGGAGAGACCCAGTACTTC. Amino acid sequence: CSARSRQGETQYF.

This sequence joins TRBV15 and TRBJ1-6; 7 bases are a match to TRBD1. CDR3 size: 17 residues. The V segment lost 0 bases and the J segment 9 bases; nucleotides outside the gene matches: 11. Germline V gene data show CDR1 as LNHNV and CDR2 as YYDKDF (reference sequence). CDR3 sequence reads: CATSREGTASAISPLHF. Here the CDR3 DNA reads TGTGCCACCAGCAGAGAAGGGACAGCCTCCGCAATTTCACCCCTCCACTTT.

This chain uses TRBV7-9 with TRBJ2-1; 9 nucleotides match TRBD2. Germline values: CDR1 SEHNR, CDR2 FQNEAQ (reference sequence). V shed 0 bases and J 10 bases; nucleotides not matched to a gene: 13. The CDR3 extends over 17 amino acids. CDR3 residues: CASSLALAGGPPGEQFF. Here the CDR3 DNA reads TGTGCCAGCAGCTTAGCGCTGGCGGGAGGGCCCCCCGGGGAGCAGTTCTTC.

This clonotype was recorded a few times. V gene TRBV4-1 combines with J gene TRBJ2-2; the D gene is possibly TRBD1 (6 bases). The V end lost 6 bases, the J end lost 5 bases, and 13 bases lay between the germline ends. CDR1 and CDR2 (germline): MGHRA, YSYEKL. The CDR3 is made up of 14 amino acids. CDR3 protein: CASRYRDGTGELFF. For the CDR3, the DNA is TGCGCCAGCAGGTACAGGGATGGGACCGGGGAGCTGTTTTTT.

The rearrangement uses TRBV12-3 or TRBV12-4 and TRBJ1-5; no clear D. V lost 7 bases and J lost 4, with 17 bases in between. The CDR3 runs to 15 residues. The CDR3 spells CASTDSSSQNQPQHF. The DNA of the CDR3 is TGTGCCAGCACCGATAGTAGTTCTCAGAATCAGCCCCAGCATTTT.

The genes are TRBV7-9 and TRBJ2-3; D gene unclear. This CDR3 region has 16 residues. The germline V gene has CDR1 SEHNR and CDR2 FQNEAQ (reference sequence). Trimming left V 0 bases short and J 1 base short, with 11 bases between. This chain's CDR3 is CASSLASPIGTDTQYF. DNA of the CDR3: TGTGCCAGCAGCTTAGCTTCACCTATTGGCACAGATACGCAGTATTTT.

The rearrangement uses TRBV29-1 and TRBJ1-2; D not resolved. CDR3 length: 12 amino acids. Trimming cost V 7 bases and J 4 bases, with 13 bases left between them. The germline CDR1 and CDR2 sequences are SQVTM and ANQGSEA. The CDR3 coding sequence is TGCAGCGCCCCGGCCGTGGCCTATGGCTACACCTTC. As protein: CSAPAVAYGYTF. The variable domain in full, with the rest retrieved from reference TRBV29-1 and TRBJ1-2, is SAVISQKPSRDICQRGTSLTIQCQVDSQVTMMFWYRQQPGQSLTLIATANQGSEATYESGFVIDKFPISRPNLTFSTLTVSNMSPEDSSIYLCSAPAVAYGYTFGSGTRLTVV.

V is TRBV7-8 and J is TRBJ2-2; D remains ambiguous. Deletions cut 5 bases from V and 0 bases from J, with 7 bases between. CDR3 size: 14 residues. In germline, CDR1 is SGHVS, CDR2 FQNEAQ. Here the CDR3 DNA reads TGTGCCAGCAGCGCAGTCGCGAACACCGGGGAGCTGTTTTTT. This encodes CASSAVANTGELFF.